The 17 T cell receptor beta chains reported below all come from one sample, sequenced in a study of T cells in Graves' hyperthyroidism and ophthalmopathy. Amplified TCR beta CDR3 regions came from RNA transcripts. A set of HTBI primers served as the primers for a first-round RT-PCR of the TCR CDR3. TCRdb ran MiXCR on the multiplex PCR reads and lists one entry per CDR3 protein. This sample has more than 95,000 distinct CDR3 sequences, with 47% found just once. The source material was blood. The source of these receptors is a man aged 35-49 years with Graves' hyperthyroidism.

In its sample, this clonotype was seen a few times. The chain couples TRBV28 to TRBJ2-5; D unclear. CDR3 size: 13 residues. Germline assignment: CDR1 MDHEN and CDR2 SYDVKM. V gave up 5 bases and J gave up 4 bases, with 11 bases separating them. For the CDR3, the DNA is TGTGCCAGCAGTGGCCTCAGAGGAGAGACCCAGTACTTC. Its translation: CASSGLRGETQYF.

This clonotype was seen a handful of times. The CDR3 sequence is CASSGRQGAATEAFF. The CDR3 DNA is TGTGCCAGCAGTGGGCGACAGGGGGCGGCCACTGAAGCTTTCTTT. The chain employs TRBV7-9 and TRBJ1-1; the match to TRBD1 covers 10 bases. CDR1 is SEHNR, CDR2 FQNEAQ, per germline (reference sequence). CDR3 size: 15 residues. V dropped 6 bases and J dropped 4; count of bases not matched to a gene: 8.

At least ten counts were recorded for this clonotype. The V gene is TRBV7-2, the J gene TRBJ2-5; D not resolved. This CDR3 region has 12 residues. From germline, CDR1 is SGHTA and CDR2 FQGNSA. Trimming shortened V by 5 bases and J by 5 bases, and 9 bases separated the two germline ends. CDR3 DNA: TGTGCCAGCAGCACCCCCCTTGAGACCCAGTACTTC. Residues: CASSTPLETQYF.

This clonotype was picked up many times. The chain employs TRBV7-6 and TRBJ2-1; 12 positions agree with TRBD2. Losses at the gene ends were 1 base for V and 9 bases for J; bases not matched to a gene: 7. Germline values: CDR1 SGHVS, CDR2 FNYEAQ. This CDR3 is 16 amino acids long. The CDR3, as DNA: TGTGCCAGCAGCTTAGTAGCTAGCGGGGGGGCCTCTGAGCAGTTCTTC. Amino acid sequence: CASSLVASGGASEQFF.

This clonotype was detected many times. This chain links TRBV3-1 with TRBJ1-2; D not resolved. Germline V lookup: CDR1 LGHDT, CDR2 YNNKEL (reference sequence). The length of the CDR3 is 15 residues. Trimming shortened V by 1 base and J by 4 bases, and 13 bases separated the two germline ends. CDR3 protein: CASSQGGQKFYGYTF. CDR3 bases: TGTGCCAGCAGCCAAGGTGGCCAAAAGTTCTATGGCTACACCTTC. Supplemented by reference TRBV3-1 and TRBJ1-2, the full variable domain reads DTAVSQTPKYLVTQMGNDKSIKCEQNLGHDTMYWYKQDSKKFLKIMFSYNNKELIINETVPNRFSPKSPDKAHLNLHINSLELGDSAVYFCASSQGGQKFYGYTFGSGTRLTVV.

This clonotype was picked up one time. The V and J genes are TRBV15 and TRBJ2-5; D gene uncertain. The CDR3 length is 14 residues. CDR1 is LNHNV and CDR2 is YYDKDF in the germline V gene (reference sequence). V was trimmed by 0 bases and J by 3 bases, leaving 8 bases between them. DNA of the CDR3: TGTGCCACCAGCAGAGATCCGCAGGAAGAGACCCAGTACTTC. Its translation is CATSRDPQEETQYF.

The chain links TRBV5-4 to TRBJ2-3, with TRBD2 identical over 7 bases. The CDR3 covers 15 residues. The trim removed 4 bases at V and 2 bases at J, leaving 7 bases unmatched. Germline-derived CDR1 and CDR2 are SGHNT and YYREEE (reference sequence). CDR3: CASSPAAGATDTQYF. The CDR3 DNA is TGTGCCAGCAGCCCGGCGGCGGGAGCCACAGATACGCAGTATTTT.

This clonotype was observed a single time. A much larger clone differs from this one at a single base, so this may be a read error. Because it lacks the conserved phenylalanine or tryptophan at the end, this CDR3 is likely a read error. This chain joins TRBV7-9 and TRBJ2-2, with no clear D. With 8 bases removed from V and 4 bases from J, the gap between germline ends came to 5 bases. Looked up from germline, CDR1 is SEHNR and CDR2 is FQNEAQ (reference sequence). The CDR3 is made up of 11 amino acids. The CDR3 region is CASSATGELFC. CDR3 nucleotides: TGTGCCAGCTCCGCCACCGGGGAGCTGTTTTGT.

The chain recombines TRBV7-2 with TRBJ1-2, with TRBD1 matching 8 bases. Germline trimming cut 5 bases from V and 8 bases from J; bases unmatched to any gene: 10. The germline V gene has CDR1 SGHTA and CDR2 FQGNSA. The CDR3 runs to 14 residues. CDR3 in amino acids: CASSLPTGEVGYTF. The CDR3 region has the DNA TGTGCCAGCAGCCTACCGACAGGGGAAGTAGGCTACACCTTC.

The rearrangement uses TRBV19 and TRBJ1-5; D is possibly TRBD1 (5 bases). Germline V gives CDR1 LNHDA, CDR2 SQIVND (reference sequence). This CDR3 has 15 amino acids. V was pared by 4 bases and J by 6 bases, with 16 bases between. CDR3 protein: CASSTGLGGTQPQHF. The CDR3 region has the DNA TGTGCCAGTAGTACAGGGCTGGGCGGCACTCAGCCCCAGCATTTT.

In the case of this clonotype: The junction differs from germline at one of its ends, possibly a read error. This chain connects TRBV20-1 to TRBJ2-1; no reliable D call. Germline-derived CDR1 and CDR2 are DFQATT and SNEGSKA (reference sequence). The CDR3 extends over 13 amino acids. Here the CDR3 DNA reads TGCAGTGTCCCTAGATTGTCCTTCAATGAGCTGTTCTTC. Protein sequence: CSVPRLSFNELFF.

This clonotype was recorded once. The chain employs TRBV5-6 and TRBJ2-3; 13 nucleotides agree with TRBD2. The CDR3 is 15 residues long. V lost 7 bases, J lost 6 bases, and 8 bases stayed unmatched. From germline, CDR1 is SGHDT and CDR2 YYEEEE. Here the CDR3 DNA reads TGTGCCAGCTCACTGGGGACTAGCGGGACTGATACGCAGTATTTT. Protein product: CASSLGTSGTDTQYF. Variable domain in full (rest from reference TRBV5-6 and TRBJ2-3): DAGVTQSPTHLIKTRGQQVTLRCSPKSGHDTVSWYQQALGQGPQFIFQYYEEEERQRGNFPDRFSGHQFPNYSSELNVNALLLGDSALYLCASSLGTSGTDTQYFGPGTRLTVL.

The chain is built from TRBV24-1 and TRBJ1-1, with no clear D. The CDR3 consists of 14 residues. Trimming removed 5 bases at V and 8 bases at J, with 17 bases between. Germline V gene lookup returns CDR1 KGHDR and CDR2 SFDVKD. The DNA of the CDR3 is TGTGCCACCAGTGCCCCGGGAGGAGGCGGGGAAGCTTTCTTT. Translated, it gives CATSAPGGGGEAFF.

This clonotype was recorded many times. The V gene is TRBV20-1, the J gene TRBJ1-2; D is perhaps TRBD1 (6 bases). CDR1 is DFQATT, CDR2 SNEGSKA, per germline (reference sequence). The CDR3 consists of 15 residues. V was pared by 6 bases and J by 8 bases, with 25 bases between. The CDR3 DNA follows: TGCAGTGCAACCACTCGGGGGGCGAGGGGTGAGGGCTACACCTTC. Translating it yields CSATTRGARGEGYTF.

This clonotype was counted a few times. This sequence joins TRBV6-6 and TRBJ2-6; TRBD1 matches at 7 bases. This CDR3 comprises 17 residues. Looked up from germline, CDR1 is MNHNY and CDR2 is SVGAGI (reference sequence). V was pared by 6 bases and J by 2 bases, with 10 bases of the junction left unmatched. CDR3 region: CASRSGTAVAGANVLTF. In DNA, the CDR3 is TGTGCCAGCAGATCCGGGACAGCTGTCGCTGGGGCCAACGTCCTGACTTTC.

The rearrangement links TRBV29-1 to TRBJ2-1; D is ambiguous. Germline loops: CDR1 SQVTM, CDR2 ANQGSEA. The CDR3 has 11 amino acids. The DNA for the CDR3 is TGCAGAGTCGATCACAACAGTGAGCAGTTCTTC. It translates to CRVDHNSEQFF.

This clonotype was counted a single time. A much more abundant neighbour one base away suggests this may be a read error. The CDR3 region has the DNA TGTGCCAGCAGCCTAACTAGCCAAGGGGCCGGGGAGCTGTTTTTT. The encoded protein is CASSLTSQGAGELFF. The chain carries TRBV7-9 and TRBJ2-2; TRBD2 is a possible D gene (6 bases). Deletions cut 5 bases from V and 6 bases from J, with 16 bases between. The V gene's germline CDR1 is SEHNR and CDR2 FQNEAQ (reference sequence). There are 15 residues in the CDR3.